The 18 T cell receptor beta chains below were found in one sample sequenced in a study of regulatory T cells in long-lasting Graves disease (TCRdb year 2021). The library was obtained by multiplex PCR. The instrument given in TCRdb is Illumina HiSeq 4000. TCR beta libraries were built with iRepertoire HTBI primers and Arm-PCR amplification of CDR3 regions. TCRdb trimmed public reads at Q25 via fastp, called clones via MiXCR and kept in-frame beta chains. Records with the same CDR3 protein are collapsed into one entry carrying the most frequent genes and DNA. For this sample there are around 400,000 distinct CDR3 sequences; roughly a quarter appear just once. The top ten clonotypes cover approximately 25% of the sample. The time point label of this sample denotes: persistent/refractory GD, antithyroid drugs over 5 years with positive TRAb. RNA was extracted from PBMCs in TRIzol for both TCR sequencing and RNA sequencing.

Sequenced material: peripheral blood mononuclear cells (PBMCs), taken when the disease was refractory, from a patient treated with antithyroid drugs. The receptors were sampled from a female donor with Graves disease.

The sample holds one count of this clonotype. The gene calls are TRBV6-2 or TRBV6-3 and TRBJ1-5, with a weak D call TRBD1 (6 bases). The CDR3 sequence is 14 residues long. V shed 4 bases and J shed 6 bases, with 13 bases lying between them. Germline V CDR1 and CDR2: MNHEY, SVGEGT. In DNA form, the CDR3 reads TGTGCCAGCAGTTTCCCAGGGGAAATTCAGCCCCAGCATTTT. Amino acid sequence: CASSFPGEIQPQHF.

V gene TRBV5-5 combines with J gene TRBJ2-7; D unclear. Trimming left V 4 bases short and J 3 bases short, with 17 bases between. The germline gives CDR1 SGHKS, CDR2 YYEKEE (reference sequence). The CDR3 runs to 15 residues. CDR3 coding DNA: TGTGCCAGCAGCCCCGCAGCCACCCCCCTCTACGAGCAGTACTTC. Translated: CASSPAATPLYEQYF.

V is TRBV12-3 or TRBV12-4 and J is TRBJ2-5; D not resolved. The V end was cut by 4 bases, the J end by 8 bases, with 8 bases between. The CDR3 sequence is 11 residues long. CDR3 bases: TGTGCCAGCAGTTCCTCAGTAACCCAGTACTTC. Its protein product is CASSSSVTQYF.

The sample holds many counts of this clonotype. V usage is TRBV12-3 or TRBV12-4 and J usage is TRBJ1-2; D is unclear. V was clipped by 3 bases and J by 4 bases, with 15 bases between them. The CDR3 contains 15 residues. In DNA, the CDR3 is TGTGCCAGCAGTTTCCCTGCCGGGAACACCTATGGCTACACCTTC. This translates into CASSFPAGNTYGYTF.

V usage is TRBV27 and J usage is TRBJ1-3; D perhaps matches TRBD1 (5 bases). The length of the CDR3 is 15 residues. The V end was cut by 4 bases, the J end by 3 bases, with 13 bases between. Germline CDR1 is MNHEY and CDR2 is SMNVEV (reference sequence). CDR3 amino acids: CASSSSRESGNTIYF. The CDR3 nucleotides are TGTGCCAGCAGTTCATCCAGGGAAAGTGGAAACACCATATATTTT.

The chain recombines TRBV6-1 with TRBJ1-6; D is unresolved. The CDR3 has 15 amino acids. Trimming shortened V by 6 bases and J by 1 base, and 10 bases separated the two germline ends. Germline lookup yields CDR1 MNHNS and CDR2 SASEGT. The CDR3 coding sequence is TGTGCCAGCAGCCCGGACCCATCCTATAATTCACCCCTCCACTTT. As protein: CASSPDPSYNSPLHF.

This clonotype was detected ten times or more. The rearrangement joins TRBV27 to TRBJ2-1; TRBD1 agrees at 9 bases. V trimming: 2 bases; J trimming: 5 bases; junction bases outside the gene matches: 10. The CDR3 has 17 amino acids. Germline V gene lookup returns CDR1 MNHEY and CDR2 SMNVEV (reference sequence). CDR3 in amino acids: CASSLLTTGGENNEQFF. CDR3 DNA: TGTGCCAGCAGTTTACTCACCACAGGGGGCGAAAACAATGAGCAGTTCTTC.

The chain recombines TRBV3-2 with TRBJ1-2; TRBD1 was called by the table and not checked on the DNA. TRBV3-2 is noted as a pseudogene. CDR3 length: 17 residues. The CDR3 nucleotides are TGTGCCAGCAGCGACCCTCAGGGTATGCTTTGTTTCTATGGCTACACCTTC. Its protein is CASSDPQGMLCFYGYTF.

The J gene is TRBJ2-2, the V gene TRBV3-1, with 7 positions matching TRBD2. Germline trimming cut 1 base from V and 7 bases from J; bases unmatched to any gene: 3. From germline, CDR1 is LGHDT and CDR2 YNNKEL (reference sequence). This CDR3 has 14 residues. CDR3 in DNA: TGTGCCAGCAGCCAAGGGGGGGGACTCGGGGAGCTGTTTTTT. This translates into CASSQGGGLGELFF.

This clonotype was counted at least ten times. An end of the junction does not agree with germline; a read error may underlie this. The chain couples TRBV19 to TRBJ2-7; 8 bases are shared with TRBD1. CDR1 LNHDA and CDR2 SQIVND come from the germline V gene (reference sequence). This CDR3 is built from 12 residues. CDR3 amino acids: CASSRTGLEQYF. The CDR3 DNA reads as TGTGCCAGCAGTAGGACAGGGCTCGAGCAGTACTTC.

The V and J genes are TRBV20-1 and TRBJ1-5, with D unresolved. There are 14 residues in the CDR3. Between the trimmed V and J ends, which lost 1 base and 3 bases, there was a span of 10 bases. CDR1 is DFQATT and CDR2 is SNEGSKA in the germline V gene (reference sequence). CDR3 nucleotide sequence: TGCAGTGCTAGAGGCGGGAGCAACAATCAGCCCCAGCATTTT. Translating gives CSARGGSNNQPQHF.

This chain uses TRBV7-9 with TRBJ2-7, with no clear D. This CDR3 has 15 residues. Germline-derived CDR1 and CDR2 are SEHNR and FQNEAQ (reference sequence). V was pared by 5 bases and J by 2 bases, with 16 bases between. In DNA form, the CDR3 reads TGTGCCAGCAGCCACACCGTGGCAGGTACCTACGAGCAGTACTTC. Translation gives CASSHTVAGTYEQYF.

This clonotype has ten or more counts. V and J are TRBV2 and TRBJ1-1; D possibly corresponds to TRBD1 (6 bases). Germline V CDR1 and CDR2: SNHLY, FYNNEI. Trimming removed 6 bases from V and 4 bases from J, with 12 bases in between. The CDR3 has 13 residues. In nucleotides, the CDR3 is TGTGCCAGCAGCGCACAGGGTGGCACTGAAGCTTTCTTT. Protein product: CASSAQGGTEAFF.

This clonotype has just a few counts. The chain has TRBV14 and TRBJ2-7; perhaps D is TRBD1 or TRBD2 (5 bases each). The germline gives CDR1 SGHDN, CDR2 FVKESK. The CDR3 runs to 15 residues. Trimming removed 6 bases from V and 3 bases from J, with 18 bases in between. CDR3 residues: CASSQRSGPYYEQYF. CDR3 DNA sequence: TGTGCCAGCAGTCAACGCTCGGGACCCTACTACGAGCAGTACTTC.

This clonotype was seen once. The chain links TRBV27 to TRBJ2-1, with 15 nucleotides matching TRBD2. Trimming cost V 6 bases and J 7 bases; bases outside gene matches: 4. The CDR3 loop spans 15 amino acids. Germline-derived CDR1 and CDR2 are MNHEY and SMNVEV (reference sequence). CDR3 coding DNA: TGTGCCAGCAGACCCGGGACTAGCGGGAGGAATGAGCAGTTCTTC. Encoded protein: CASRPGTSGRNEQFF.

The rearrangement joins TRBV6-6 to TRBJ1-5; D gene uncertain. Germline V gene data show CDR1 as MNHNY and CDR2 as SVGAGI (reference sequence). The CDR3 extends over 15 amino acids. V lost 0 bases, J lost 5 bases, and 11 bases lay in between. The CDR3 nucleotides are TGTGCCAGCAGTTACTCGTTCAGTAAAGATCAGCCCCAGCATTTT. This encodes CASSYSFSKDQPQHF.

The chain uses TRBV2 and TRBJ2-1; a weak D match, TRBD2 (7 bases). There are 21 residues in the CDR3. Germline-derived CDR1 and CDR2 are SNHLY and FYNNEI. The germline V and J ends were trimmed by 11 bases and 5 bases, with 40 bases remaining between them. For the CDR3, the DNA is TGTGCCCGTGACAGAGGGGGGGCGCCGCCCTGGGGGAAAGATCGTAACAATGAGCAGTTCTTC. Encoded protein: CARDRGGAPPWGKDRNNEQFF.

This clonotype was counted at least ten times. V and J are TRBV28 and TRBJ2-7; 9 positions match TRBD1. This CDR3 contains 14 residues. Trimming at V came to 5 bases and at J to 4 bases, leaving 6 bases not matched to a gene. Germline values: CDR1 MDHEN, CDR2 SYDVKM. The CDR3 nucleotides read TGTGCCAGCAGTCGGGACAGGGTTATGTACGAGCAGTACTTC. Its translation is CASSRDRVMYEQYF.